This TCR beta chain appears in the sequencing data of a study of graft-versus-host responses after intestinal transplantation. Looking at the study overall: Multivisceral, liver-intestinal, or isolated intestinal grafts were transplanted into recipients. All of the recipients had induction that used anti-thymocyte globulin, then tacrolimus and steroids for approximately 3 years.

This CDR3 contains 17 residues. Germline V CDR1 and CDR2: LNHDA, SQIVND (reference sequence). Trimming cost V 3 bases and J 2 bases; bases outside gene matches: 9. Lymphocytes from graft epithelium and lamina propria were isolated. General study points: Circulating GvH clone levels at their peak were associated with HvG declines (early post-transplant). Individuals carrying graft-donor T cell macrochimerism showed high graft-versus-host to host-versus-graft clonal ratios in allografts.

TCRdb's table, derived via immunoSEQ multiplex PCR, lists solely in-frame clones and lacks some. The repertoire includes approximately 17,000 clones, approximately 80% of them detected once, and roughly 3.8% sits in the top ten. Comments on this clone: The antigen remains undetermined.

The J gene is TRBJ1-1, the V gene TRBV19; 10 bases fit TRBD1. The TCR originated in a human patient who received an intestinal transplant, so some T cells may come from the graft donor. This material consisted of ileum tissue, taken approximately 83 weeks after intestinal transplantation. This CDR3 reads CASSMDRDRGINTEAFF. CDR3 nucleotide sequence: TGTGCCAGTAGTATGGATCGGGACAGGGGAATAAACACTGAAGCTTTCTTT.